This record concerns one TCR beta chain sequence. Its antigen is not identified. These data come from a study of graft-versus-host responses after intestinal transplantation. Study-wide background: Each patient got anti-thymocyte globulin induction, then tacrolimus and steroids for roughly 3 years.

Clones were sequenced by immunoSEQ multiplex PCR, and TCRdb holds only the in-frame ones, with some missing. The table records approximately 76,000 clones, approximately 84% of them present only once. Germline V lookup: CDR1 MGHRA, CDR2 YSYEKL. The trim removed 5 bases at V and 4 bases at J, leaving 7 bases unmatched. CDR3 length equals 16 residues. Study observations and caveats: Within allografts, high graft-versus-host to host-versus-graft clonal ratios were seen among patients with graft-donor T cell macrochimerism. Declines in HvG clones occurring early post-transplant were associated with peak circulating GvH clone levels.

The chain carries TRBV4-1 and TRBJ2-5; 13 bases map to TRBD2. The sample consisted of unstimulated CD4+ T cells sorted from spleen or lymph node cells, taken before transplant. This clonotype originated in a human donor who was the organ donor for an intestinal transplant. The CDR3 here is CASSGLRLAGGETQYF. In DNA, the CDR3 is TGCGCCAGCAGCGGTCTGCGACTAGCGGGGGGAGAGACCCAGTACTTC.